This TCR beta chain was sequenced for a study of cytotoxic CD8 clonotypes in ibrutinib-treated CLL. Study in general: Mean yields were about 280,000 productive templates and roughly 94,000 productive rearrangements per sample.

Investigators sought sequencing depths of between 1 in 200,000 and 1 in 1 million T cells. Assay: immunoSEQ multiplex PCR; the TCRdb copy retains only in-frame clones and omits some. The sample carries around 250,000 clones, 70% recorded once. Study results and limitations: Sample timing was unmatched between remission and later-progressing patients; lymph nodes unstudied.

Extraction of approximately 2.2 micrograms of genomic DNA from cryopreserved PBMCs supplied material for TCR beta libraries. In the case of this clone: Its target is not known.

Germline loops: CDR1 SGDLS, CDR2 YYNGEE. The CDR3 totals 15 residues. V was clipped by 3 bases and J by 1 base; unmatched bases: 4. The sample in question was PBMCs, obtained after 24 months of ibrutinib treatment. This TCR derives from a human donor with chronic lymphocytic leukemia. The chain employs TRBV9 and TRBJ2-5; TRBD1 matches at 9 bases. The CDR3 DNA reads TGTGCCAGCAGCGACACAGGGGGCCCCCAAGAGACCCAGTACTTC. Its translation is CASSDTGGPQETQYF.